The 27 T cell receptor beta chains given below trace back to one sample, sequenced in a study of early T cells in non-severe SARS-CoV-2 infection. TCRdb processed the 5' RACE reads anew with MiXCR; each CDR3 protein has one entry. The table has about 23,000 distinct CDR3 sequences, 3.5% to 5% seen once. The sample consisted of whole blood. These receptors came from an adult who was a healthcare worker with PCR-confirmed SARS-CoV-2 infection or an uninfected control (not recorded which).

This clonotype was detected ten times or more. The chain joins TRBV4-3 to TRBJ1-3, with D possibly TRBD1 on 6 matching bases. Germline V gene data show CDR1 as LGHNA and CDR2 as YSLEER. This CDR3 comprises 18 residues. V gave up 3 bases and J gave up 4 bases, with 22 bases separating them. In DNA, the CDR3 is TGCGCCAGCAGCCAGGGAGCAAACCACAGGGATCAAGGAAACACCATATATTTT. Its protein is CASSQGANHRDQGNTIYF.

There are a few counts of this clonotype. A junction boundary mismatches the germline segment, possibly from a read error. The V and J genes are TRBV28 and TRBJ2-5; 10 bases match TRBD1. Germline V CDR1 and CDR2: MDHEN, SYDVKM. The CDR3 sequence is 10 residues long. The CDR3 spells CASSPGTGDF. The CDR3 nucleotides are TGTGCCAGCAGTCCCGGGACAGGGGACTTC.

This clonotype was found many times. V gene TRBV29-1 combines with J gene TRBJ1-1; no clear D gene. The germline gives CDR1 SQVTM, CDR2 ANQGSEA. This CDR3 spans 14 amino acids. Trimming removed 4 bases from V and 3 bases from J, with 15 bases in between. CDR3 sequence reads: CSVGFPGRDTEAFF. DNA for the CDR3: TGCAGCGTTGGATTTCCGGGCCGGGACACTGAAGCTTTCTTT.

V usage is TRBV27 and J usage is TRBJ2-3, with D perhaps matching TRBD1 (6 bases). Germline lookup yields CDR1 MNHEY and CDR2 SMNVEV (reference sequence). This CDR3 contains 15 residues. Trimming removed 5 bases from V and 0 bases from J, with 12 bases in between. The CDR3 coding sequence is TGTGCCAGCAGTCACCGGGACACAAGCACAGATACGCAGTATTTT. Amino acid sequence: CASSHRDTSTDTQYF.

This clonotype was observed many times. V usage is TRBV9 and J usage is TRBJ1-1; D is unclear. The CDR3 length is 13 residues. The V end lost 0 bases, the J end lost 2 bases, and 5 bases lay between the germline ends. Germline CDR1 is SGDLS and CDR2 is YYNGEE. The CDR3 protein is CASSVAGNTEAFF. In DNA form, the CDR3 reads TGTGCCAGCAGCGTAGCAGGAAACACTGAAGCTTTCTTT.

CDR3 sequence: CASSRGLVGETDTQYF. For the CDR3, the DNA is TGCGCCAGCAGCCGAGGACTAGTGGGAGAAACAGATACGCAGTATTTT. This chain connects TRBV4-1 to TRBJ2-3; the match to TRBD2 covers 7 bases. This CDR3 region has 16 residues. V was clipped by 4 bases and J by 3 bases; unmatched bases: 10. Looked up from germline, CDR1 is MGHRA and CDR2 is YSYEKL.

This clonotype came up many times. J is TRBJ2-5 and V is TRBV6-5; no clear D. Germline loops: CDR1 MNHEY, CDR2 SVGAGI. V was shortened by 2 bases and J by 5 bases, with 18 bases between the two germline ends. CDR3 length: 16 residues. The chain's CDR3 is CASSYASPWVVETQYF. CDR3 DNA sequence: TGTGCCAGCAGTTACGCGAGTCCCTGGGTGGTGGAGACCCAGTACTTC.

This clonotype came up many times. The chain carries TRBV10-3 and TRBJ1-5; 7 nucleotides agree with TRBD1. The CDR3 is 19 amino acids. CDR1 is ENHRY and CDR2 is SYGVKD in the germline V gene. Trimming removed 0 bases from V and 3 bases from J; junction bases left unmatched: 14. The CDR3 loop reads CAISESGQALSAYNQPQHF. The CDR3 coding sequence is TGTGCCATCAGTGAGTCTGGACAGGCCCTTTCGGCTTACAATCAGCCCCAGCATTTT.

The table lists this clonotype with many counts. The chain has TRBV20-1 and TRBJ1-2; TRBD1 agrees at 7 bases. CDR1 is DFQATT, CDR2 SNEGSKA, per germline (reference sequence). V dropped 6 bases and J dropped 9; count of bases not matched to a gene: 10. CDR3 length equals 12 residues. CDR3 residues: CSAPRQGESYTF. For the CDR3, the DNA is TGCAGTGCCCCGCGGCAGGGGGAAAGCTACACCTTC.

In this sample, this clonotype turned up once. A clone one base away is much larger, so this may be a read error. The chain uses TRBV18 and TRBJ1-5; D is ambiguous. The germline V and J ends were trimmed by 5 bases and 5 bases, with 19 bases remaining between them. The CDR3 contains 16 residues. Germline V gene lookup returns CDR1 KGHSH and CDR2 LQKENI. The CDR3 sequence: CASSFGLGSGDQPQHF. The CDR3 DNA reads as TGTGCCAGCTCATTCGGGTTAGGATCTGGAGATCAGCCCCAGCATTTT.

The table lists this clonotype with a few counts. J is TRBJ2-7 and V is TRBV13; D is possibly TRBD1 (6 bases). Germline CDR1 is PRHDT and CDR2 is FYEKMQ (reference sequence). The V end was cut by 5 bases, the J end by 4 bases, with 24 bases between. The CDR3 length is 17 residues. The CDR3 sequence is CASSAIGMTGGGYEQYF. In nucleotides, the CDR3 is TGTGCCAGCAGCGCTATCGGGATGACAGGCGGTGGGTACGAGCAGTACTTC.

This clonotype appeared many times. The CDR3: CASSIVSPFTEAFF. The CDR3 coding sequence is TGTGCCAGTAGTATAGTAAGTCCCTTCACTGAAGCTTTCTTT. The chain joins TRBV19 to TRBJ1-1; D uncertain. Per the germline V gene, CDR1 is LNHDA and CDR2 is SQIVND (reference sequence). The CDR3 extends over 14 amino acids. Between the trimmed V and J ends, which lost 1 base and 4 bases, there was a span of 10 bases.

Many counts were recorded for this clonotype. The V and J genes are TRBV5-1 and TRBJ1-4; D gene ambiguous. The CDR3 extends over 14 amino acids. Germline CDR1 and CDR2: SGHRS and YFSETQ. Trimming took off 7 bases at V and 0 bases at J, with 10 bases between the two ends. CDR3 sequence reads: CASRDGSTNEKLFF. The CDR3 nucleotides read TGCGCCAGCCGTGACGGATCAACTAATGAAAAACTGTTTTTT.

This clonotype is deemed medium-sized. This chain links TRBV30 with TRBJ2-5; perhaps D is TRBD1 or TRBD2 (5 bases each). Germline CDR1 GTSNPN, CDR2 SVGIG (reference sequence). The V and J ends lost 0 bases and 14 bases respectively, with 19 bases between them. The CDR3 has 13 amino acids. CDR3 DNA sequence: TGTGCCTGGAGTGTACAGTCCCTTTGGGACCAATACTTC. Residues: CAWSVQSLWDQYF.

Many counts were recorded for this clonotype. The chain is built from TRBV7-2 and TRBJ2-7; TRBD2 might be the D (6 bases). Germline values: CDR1 SGHTA, CDR2 FQGNSA. This CDR3 comprises 14 residues. The germline V and J ends were trimmed by 4 bases and 2 bases, with 12 bases remaining between them. The CDR3 is CASSSAAGTYEQYF. Written as DNA, the CDR3 is TGTGCCAGCAGCTCCGCGGCGGGGACCTACGAGCAGTACTTC.

The chain combines TRBV9 with TRBJ2-5, with 7 bases aligning to TRBD1. The germline V gene encodes CDR1 SGDLS and CDR2 YYNGEE. The CDR3 has 14 residues. Losses at the gene ends were 2 bases for V and 2 bases for J; bases not matched to a gene: 3. The CDR3 spells CASSVGTDQETQYF. The DNA of the CDR3 is TGTGCCAGCAGCGTTGGGACAGATCAAGAGACCCAGTACTTC.

This clonotype was counted at least ten times. This chain links TRBV12-3 or TRBV12-4 with TRBJ2-1; TRBD2 agrees at 7 bases. The CDR3 is 13 amino acids. J gave up 6 bases and V 7 bases, and 6 bases lay outside the gene matches. The CDR3 region has the DNA TGTGCCAGCACCGGGGGGATCACCAATGAGCAGTTCTTC. Protein: CASTGGITNEQFF.

The gene calls are TRBV7-2 and TRBJ1-1; maybe TRBD1 (6 bases). The CDR3 contains 16 residues. Germline CDR1 and CDR2: SGHTA and FQGNSA. Trimming stripped 1 base from V and 4 bases from J, with 16 bases between. The CDR3 spells CASSLVRGAPGTEAFF. The DNA of the CDR3 is TGTGCCAGCAGCTTAGTTCGGGGGGCGCCCGGCACTGAAGCTTTCTTT.

The sample holds many counts of this clonotype. The chain links TRBV7-2 to TRBJ2-7; D assignment may be TRBD1 or TRBD2 (6 bases each). V lost 1 base, J lost 2 bases, and 9 bases lay in between. The CDR3 runs 14 residues. Germline CDR1 is SGHTA and CDR2 is FQGNSA. The CDR3 protein is CASSLEGGPYEQYF. The CDR3 DNA reads as TGTGCCAGCAGCTTAGAGGGGGGCCCCTACGAGCAGTACTTC.

The chain is built from TRBV18 and TRBJ1-1; unclear D gene. V lost 8 bases and J lost 4, with 11 bases in between. CDR1 is KGHSH, CDR2 LQKENI, per germline. The CDR3 is made up of 12 amino acids. The CDR3, as DNA: TGTGCCAGCGGAGTTCAGATCACTGAAGCTTTCTTT. It translates to CASGVQITEAFF. The full variable domain, with the rest looked up from reference TRBV18 and TRBJ1-1, is NAGVMQNPRHLVRRRGQEARLRCSPMKGHSHVYWYRQLPEEGLKFMVYLQKENIIDESGMPKERFSAEFPKEGPSILRIQQVVRGDSAAYFCASGVQITEAFFGQGTRLTVV.

This clonotype has ten or more counts. The genes are TRBV27 and TRBJ2-1; D may correspond to TRBD1 or TRBD2 (5 bases each). Germline V gene data show CDR1 as MNHEY and CDR2 as SMNVEV (reference sequence). The CDR3 has 15 residues. Trimming stripped 7 bases from V and 3 bases from J, with 16 bases between. The CDR3 DNA reads as TGTGCCAGCACCGCCCTAGGGGACGGCTACAATGAGCAGTTCTTC. This encodes CASTALGDGYNEQFF.

The sample holds many counts of this clonotype. The chain joins TRBV24-1 to TRBJ1-2; a possible D gene is TRBD1 (5 bases). The CDR3 is 14 residues long. V shed 4 bases and J shed 5 bases, with 13 bases lying between them. CDR1 KGHDR and CDR2 SFDVKD come from the germline V gene. CDR3: CATSDRDAHYGYTF. The CDR3 bases are TGTGCCACCAGTGACAGGGACGCCCATTATGGCTACACCTTC.

This clonotype was counted only a few times. This chain links TRBV4-1 with TRBJ2-1; 8 bases agree with TRBD1. This CDR3 contains 17 residues. The junction had 7 bases not matched to a gene; V was cut back by 1 base and J by 2 bases. Germline CDR1 is MGHRA and CDR2 is YSYEKL. CDR3 nucleotide sequence: TGCGCCAGCAGCCAAGGTCACGGACAGGGAGCCTACAATGAGCAGTTCTTC. Its protein product is CASSQGHGQGAYNEQFF.

This clonotype was recorded at least ten times. The CDR3 here is CASSSGQGGLQETQYF. The CDR3 DNA reads TGCGCCAGCAGTAGCGGACAGGGAGGACTACAAGAGACCCAGTACTTC. The chain combines TRBV5-1 with TRBJ2-5; TRBD1 matches at 8 bases. J gave up 2 bases and V 5 bases, and 11 bases lay outside the gene matches. The CDR3 has 16 amino acids. CDR1 and CDR2 (germline): SGHRS, YFSETQ.

The chain uses TRBV18 and TRBJ2-7; TRBD1 agrees at 7 bases. V lost 4 bases and J lost 6; bases outside the gene matches: 3. Per the germline V gene, CDR1 is KGHSH and CDR2 is LQKENI. This CDR3 is built from 12 residues. The CDR3 spells CASSRQGGEQYF. In DNA, the CDR3 is TGTGCCAGCTCACGACAGGGCGGCGAGCAGTACTTC.

At least ten counts were recorded for this clonotype. The rearrangement joins TRBV4-2 to TRBJ2-7, with D maybe TRBD1 (5 bases). CDR1 LGHNA and CDR2 YNFKEQ come from the germline V gene. The CDR3 runs 13 residues. V lost 1 base and J 6 bases, leaving 10 bases between the germline ends. Written as DNA, the CDR3 is TGTGCCAGCAGCCAAGGCAGGGTAGGCGAGCAGTACTTC. This gives the protein CASSQGRVGEQYF.

There are a few counts of this clonotype. V and J are TRBV6-1 and TRBJ1-2; no clear D. With 1 base removed from V and 2 bases from J, the gap between germline ends came to 11 bases. The CDR3 runs 15 residues. Germline CDR1 is MNHNS and CDR2 is SASEGT. The CDR3 sequence: CASSEVFGPNYGYTF. In DNA form, the CDR3 reads TGTGCCAGCAGTGAAGTATTCGGACCAAACTATGGCTACACCTTC.